The T cell receptor (beta chain) under discussion was sequenced for a study of blood T cell repertoires in COVID-19. Whole-study context: Sources were T cells, B-cell-depleted T cells, or PBMCs; the material itself was cDNA or gDNA.

The germline gives CDR1 SEHNR, CDR2 FQNEAQ (reference sequence). The CDR3 is made up of 13 amino acids. The V gene end was trimmed by 0 bases and the J gene end by 12 bases; junction bases not matched to a gene: 6. The sample holds a few counts of this clone. The protocol was immunoSEQ multiplex PCR, while the TCRdb copy is restricted to in-frame clones and leaves out a portion. This sample has around 61,000 clones; just over 85% occur once, and the top ten carry roughly 3.2%. The chain uses TRBV7-9 and TRBJ2-7; 9 bases line up with TRBD1. Sequencing was done on a sample of peripheral blood. This sequence originates from a man aged 50 or older with active COVID-19. In DNA form, the CDR3 reads TGTGCCAGCAGCTTAGCGACAGGGGGGACGCCGTACTTC. Protein sequence: CASSLATGGTPYF.